This T cell receptor (beta chain) was captured by sequencing in a study of blood T cell repertoires in COVID-19. At the level of the study: Acute and convalescent COVID-19 samples came from the United States, Italy and Spain.

The CDR3 is 14 residues long. V was clipped by 8 bases and J by 4 bases, with 17 bases between them. CDR1 and CDR2 (germline): SNHLY, FYNNEI. Method: immunoSEQ multiplex PCR; TCRdb's copy keeps in-frame clones and lacks some. The sample lists about 100,000 clones, around 90% occurring once. Specimen: peripheral blood. The receptor was isolated from a woman aged 60-75 years with acute or convalescent COVID-19. The V call is TRBV2, the J call TRBJ2-5; D perhaps matches TRBD2 (7 bases). CDR3 nucleotides: TGTGCCAGCTCCGTTCAAGGGGGGGGAGAGACCCAGTACTTC. Its translation is CASSVQGGGETQYF.